These 21 T cell receptor beta chains originate from one sample sequenced in a study of blood T cell repertoires in COVID-19. Using immunoSEQ multiplex PCR, the repertoire was profiled, and TCRdb retains in-frame clones only, with some absent. The repertoire includes 300,000 to 400,000 clones, about 90% of them detected once, and about 7% sits in the top ten. The specimen sequenced was peripheral blood. The receptors shown here come from an older woman with COVID-19, enrolled during active disease.

V gene TRBV5-1 combines with J gene TRBJ1-6; TRBD1 matches 9 bases. Per germline, CDR1 SGHRS and CDR2 YFSETQ. This CDR3 is 14 amino acids long. V was pared by 1 base and J by 9 bases, with 2 bases of the junction left unmatched. CDR3 region: CASSLWTGASPLHF. For the CDR3, the DNA is TGCGCCAGCAGCTTGTGGACAGGGGCTTCACCCCTCCACTTT.

V gene TRBV30 combines with J gene TRBJ1-5; D is unclear. Germline values: CDR1 GTSNPN, CDR2 SVGIG (reference sequence). The CDR3 has 15 residues. V was shortened by 2 bases and J by 2 bases, with 13 bases between the two germline ends. CDR3 sequence reads: CAWSTGTGGNQPQHF. The CDR3 DNA reads as TGTGCCTGGAGTACTGGAACTGGAGGCAATCAGCCCCAGCATTTT.

This clone was detected once. V usage is TRBV19 and J usage is TRBJ1-5; tentative D call: TRBD1 (5 bases). Germline lookup yields CDR1 LNHDA and CDR2 SQIVND (reference sequence). V gave up 7 bases and J gave up 0 bases, with 10 bases separating them. The CDR3 sequence is 14 residues long. The CDR3 DNA is TGTGCCAGTAAGGGGTTCGATAGCAATCAGCCCCAGCATTTT. Protein sequence: CASKGFDSNQPQHF.

This rearrangement joins TRBV2 to TRBJ1-5; 11 bases map to TRBD1. This CDR3 is 15 amino acids long. In germline, CDR1 is SNHLY, CDR2 FYNNEI. Unmatched junction bases numbered 4, after V lost 6 bases and J lost 3 bases. CDR3 DNA: TGTGCCAGCAGCAGGGGACAGGGGGACAATCAGCCCCAGCATTTT. Residues: CASSRGQGDNQPQHF.

This clone was observed a few times. V and J are TRBV11-3 and TRBJ1-1, with 12 bases aligning to TRBD1. Germline CDR1 reads SGHNT; CDR2 reads YENEEA. This CDR3 contains 18 residues. J was trimmed by 2 bases and V by 0 bases; bases with no gene match: 7. The CDR3 DNA follows: TGTGCCAGCAGCTTAGAAGTGGTGGGACAGGGGGCCAACACTGAAGCTTTCTTT. Protein product: CASSLEVVGQGANTEAFF.

The V call is TRBV2, the J call TRBJ1-1; a weak D match, TRBD1 (6 bases). Per the germline V gene, CDR1 is SNHLY and CDR2 is FYNNEI. The CDR3 loop spans 11 amino acids. With 6 bases removed from V and 11 bases from J, the gap between germline ends came to 13 bases. CDR3 protein: CASRAGDDAFF. The DNA of the CDR3 is TGTGCCAGCAGGGCAGGGGACGACGCTTTCTTT.

The rearrangement uses TRBV9 and TRBJ1-3; 8 bases match TRBD1. The germline V gene encodes CDR1 SGDLS and CDR2 YYNGEE. The CDR3 extends over 15 amino acids. The trim removed 3 bases at V and 1 base at J, leaving 3 bases unmatched. Here the CDR3 DNA reads TGTGCCAGCAGCGCGCAGGGGGCATCTGGAAACACCATATATTTT. Amino acids: CASSAQGASGNTIYF. The variable domain in full, completed from reference TRBV9 and TRBJ1-3, reads DSGVTQTPKHLITATGQRVTLRCSPRSGDLSVYWYQQSLDQGLQFLIQYYNGEERAKGNILERFSAQQFPDLHSELNLSSLELGDSALYFCASSAQGASGNTIYFGEGSWLTVV.

For this clone: The junction departs from the called germline gene at one end, perhaps through a read error. The rearrangement joins TRBV2 to TRBJ1-1; D is uncertain. Germline values: CDR1 SNHLY, CDR2 FYNNEI. The CDR3 consists of 15 residues. The CDR3 loop reads CASSEDRGPNTEAFF. The DNA of the CDR3 is TGTGCCAGCAGCGAAGATAGAGGGCCGAACACTGAAGCTTTCTTT.

The chain joins TRBV19 to TRBJ1-2, with D unresolved. V was clipped by 3 bases and J by 4 bases, with 9 bases between them. The CDR3 runs to 13 residues. Germline lookup yields CDR1 LNHDA and CDR2 SQIVND (reference sequence). The CDR3 coding sequence is TGTGCCAGTAGTATTGGACTCAGCTATGGCTACACCTTC. This codes for CASSIGLSYGYTF.

The chain is built from TRBV12-3 or TRBV12-4 and TRBJ1-3; 8 nucleotides line up with TRBD1. The CDR3 is 12 amino acids. With 5 bases clipped from V and 13 bases from J, the junction kept 7 bases outside the gene matches. DNA for the CDR3: TGTGCCAGCAGTCAAACAGGGGGGTGGATATATTTT. Its protein product is CASSQTGGWIYF.

The chain employs TRBV5-1 and TRBJ1-1; 7 nucleotides align to TRBD1. Looked up from germline, CDR1 is SGHRS and CDR2 is YFSETQ. This CDR3 is 14 amino acids long. Trimming at V came to 3 bases and at J to 4 bases, leaving 6 bases not matched to a gene. The CDR3 DNA follows: TGCGCCAGCAGCTCGACGGGACAGCGCACTGAAGCTTTCTTT. Translated: CASSSTGQRTEAFF.

CDR3: CASSPQGITEAFF. In DNA, the CDR3 is TGTGCCAGCAGTCCCCAGGGGATCACTGAAGCTTTCTTT. V is TRBV12-3 or TRBV12-4 and J is TRBJ1-1; D is perhaps TRBD1 (6 bases). V was pared by 5 bases and J by 4 bases, with 11 bases between. The CDR3 covers 13 residues.

Comment on this clone: The sample holds other DNA sequences that translate to the same CDR3. This sequence joins TRBV15 and TRBJ1-5; 9 bases line up with TRBD1. Germline trimming cut 3 bases from V and 6 bases from J; bases unmatched to any gene: 0. The CDR3 runs to 13 residues. Germline V gene sequence: CDR1 LNHNV, CDR2 YYDKDF (reference sequence). In nucleotides, the CDR3 is TGTGCCACCAGCAGGGACAGGGGTCAGCCCCAGCATTTT. Its protein is CATSRDRGQPQHF.

About this clone itself: Additional DNA sequences in this sample encode the identical CDR3. The chain employs TRBV7-2 and TRBJ2-7; D ambiguous. Germline V gene data show CDR1 as SGHTA and CDR2 as FQGNSA. The CDR3 length is 13 residues. V was clipped by 1 base and J by 1 base, with 5 bases between them. The CDR3 sequence: CASSLGLSYEQYF. CDR3 nucleotide sequence: TGTGCCAGCAGCTTAGGACTTTCCTACGAGCAGTACTTC.

This rearrangement joins TRBV27 to TRBJ1-5; no clear D gene. V gave up 6 bases and J gave up 7 bases, with 13 bases separating them. The germline V gene has CDR1 MNHEY and CDR2 SMNVEV (reference sequence). The CDR3 has 13 residues. In nucleotides, the CDR3 is TGTGCCAGCAGCGCCAATGGGAGGCAGCCCCAGCATTTT. It codes for CASSANGRQPQHF.

This clone has only one observation. J is TRBJ2-7 and V is TRBV3-1 (or the pseudogene TRBV3-2); D not certain. The CDR3 has 11 residues. Germline V lookup: CDR1 LGHDT, CDR2 YNNKEL (reference sequence). Trimming pared 2 bases from V and 5 bases from J, leaving 4 bases between. This CDR3 reads CASSQYNEQYF. In nucleotides, the CDR3 is TGTGCCAGCAGCCAATATAACGAGCAGTACTTC.

V usage is TRBV6-6 and J usage is TRBJ1-2, with TRBD1 identical over 9 bases. The CDR3 runs 14 residues. The V segment lost 6 bases and the J segment 5 bases; nucleotides outside the gene matches: 7. CDR1 and CDR2 (germline): MNHNY, SVGAGI (reference sequence). CDR3 residues: CASSNDRGKYGYTF. CDR3 in DNA: TGTGCCAGCAGCAACGACAGGGGGAAGTATGGCTACACCTTC.

V usage is TRBV4-1 and J usage is TRBJ2-5, with D tentatively TRBD1 (5 bases). Looked up from germline, CDR1 is MGHRA and CDR2 is YSYEKL. Trimming stripped 5 bases from V and 2 bases from J, with 12 bases between. The CDR3 is 14 amino acids. CDR3 nucleotides: TGCGCCAGCAGCACTACAGGTCTTCAAGAGACCCAGTACTTC. Translated: CASSTTGLQETQYF.

V is TRBV9 and J is TRBJ1-1; D is undetermined. Germline V gene lookup returns CDR1 SGDLS and CDR2 YYNGEE. The CDR3 is made up of 14 amino acids. Trimming pared 0 bases from V and 1 base from J, leaving 7 bases between. The CDR3: CASSVGGANTEAFF. Here the CDR3 DNA reads TGTGCCAGCAGCGTAGGCGGTGCGAACACTGAAGCTTTCTTT.

The rearrangement links TRBV5-5 to TRBJ1-6; no reliable D call. CDR3 length: 16 amino acids. Germline-derived CDR1 and CDR2 are SGHKS and YYEKEE (reference sequence). The V gene lost 2 bases and the J gene lost 0 bases, with 9 bases spanning the gap. The CDR3 nucleotides are TGTGCCAGCAGCTTTTCGGTGAGCTCCTATAATTCACCCCTCCACTTT. This encodes CASSFSVSSYNSPLHF. Looking up the rest from reference TRBV5-5 and TRBJ1-6 gives the full variable domain: DAGVTQSPTHLIKTRGQQVTLRCSPISGHKSVSWYQQVLGQGPQFIFQYYEKEERGRGNFPDRFSARQFPNYSSELNVNALLLGDSALYLCASSFSVSSYNSPLHFGNGTRLTVT.

This clone was observed a handful of times. The chain is built from TRBV10-3 and TRBJ2-5; TRBD1 matches 7 bases. With 2 bases clipped from V and 1 base from J, the junction kept 1 base outside the gene matches. This CDR3 is built from 14 residues. Germline loops: CDR1 ENHRY, CDR2 SYGVKD. This chain's CDR3 is CAISERGLQETQYF. The CDR3 DNA reads TGTGCCATCAGTGAGAGGGGGCTCCAAGAGACCCAGTACTTC.